In its sample, the clone carrying this TCR beta chain was seen a few times. The CDR3 sequence is 14 residues long. The V end was cut by 3 bases, the J end by 4 bases, with 13 bases between. Per germline, CDR1 DFQATT and CDR2 SNEGSKA (reference sequence). TCRdb reprocessed the 5' RACE reads with MiXCR, giving one entry per CDR3 protein. Here the sample spans about 690,000 distinct CDR3 sequences, roughly 20% being singletons. This sample is part of a study of identical twins. In addition, the sample was reused for a study of T cells expressing NK-cell markers.

What was sequenced was PBMCs. The chain links TRBV20-1 to TRBJ2-4; D is tentatively TRBD1 or TRBD2 (5 bases each). This clonotype was sampled from a woman between 18 and 29 years old in good health. CDR3 nucleotide sequence: TGCAGTGCTAGGACCGGGACGGCTAAAAACATTCAGTACTTC. It translates to CSARTGTAKNIQYF.